This TCR beta chain stems from a study of T cells in narcolepsy. Study outcomes and limitations: Comparing one patient's CSF and blood CD4+ clonotypes highlighted HCRT- and TRIB2-specific autoreactive clonotypes. Autoreactive clonotypes reportedly recurred in blood of same and different patients, not controls.

In the case of this clone: The antigen is unknown.

Germline V lookup: CDR1 MNHEY, CDR2 SMNVEV (reference sequence). The length of the CDR3 is 15 residues. V gave up 6 bases and J gave up 7 bases; unmatched junction bases: 9. Sequencing used immunoSEQ multiplex PCR; TCRdb keeps in-frame clones, though not all of them. The profile shows over 10,000 clones, about 89% of them singletons. The V gene is TRBV27, the J gene TRBJ2-1; TRBD2 agrees at 10 bases. Sequenced: CD45RA- memory CD4+ T cells from PBMCs. The receptor was isolated from a human donor with narcolepsy. The CDR3 region is CASSPSGRAVNEQFF. The CDR3, as DNA: TGTGCCAGCAGCCCGAGCGGGAGGGCCGTAAATGAGCAGTTCTTC.